This T cell receptor beta chain was sequenced in a study of blood T cell repertoires in COVID-19. Study information: Acute and convalescent COVID-19 samples came from the United States, Italy and Spain. The analysed material was cDNA or gDNA that came from T cells, B-cell-depleted T cells, or PBMCs.

V trimming: 5 bases; J trimming: 5 bases; junction bases outside the gene matches: 10. Germline V CDR1 and CDR2: LNHNV, YYDKDF (reference sequence). The CDR3 runs to 16 residues. Under the authors' procedure: Cell counts per sample came from amplifying reference gene primers. Method: immunoSEQ multiplex PCR; TCRdb's copy keeps in-frame clones and lacks some. Clonal size and the V and J genes are those of that table, whereas D and trimming came from the DNA. The table shows about 290,000 clones, with around 81% occurring only once. The TCR originated in a woman aged 45-65 years with active or convalescent COVID-19. The chain couples TRBV15 to TRBJ1-1; 11 bases align to TRBD1. The sequenced sample consisted of peripheral blood. The CDR3 nucleotides read TGTGCCACCAGCCGAAGATCCGGGACAGGGGGGACTGAAGCTTTCTTT. Protein product: CATSRRSGTGGTEAFF.